The text below deals with one TCR beta chain. Its antigen is currently unknown. There are 15 residues in the CDR3. The germline CDR1 and CDR2 sequences are LNHDA and SQIVND (reference sequence). Germline trimming cut 5 bases from V and 2 bases from J; bases unmatched to any gene: 5. The PCR ran on 60 Vbeta and 13 Jbeta primers. Method: immunoSEQ multiplex PCR; TCRdb's copy keeps in-frame clones and lacks some. This table holds 150,000 to 200,000 clones, roughly 80% found once. This entry comes from a study of cytomegalovirus exposure and HLA in healthy donors. Notes on the study in general: Links to common viral pathogens appeared, in a later analysis, for several of the most significant clusters. Productive rates of about 90% or about 30% were seen for most TCR beta V segments in an earlier analysis.

This TCR came from a woman aged 18-29 years in good health and CMV-seropositive. The J gene is TRBJ1-5, the V gene TRBV19; TRBD1 agrees at 8 bases. Specimen: PBMCs. Here the CDR3 reads CASSVGQGGNQPQHF. CDR3 DNA sequence: TGTGCCAGTAGTGTAGGACAGGGTGGCAATCAGCCCCAGCATTTT.